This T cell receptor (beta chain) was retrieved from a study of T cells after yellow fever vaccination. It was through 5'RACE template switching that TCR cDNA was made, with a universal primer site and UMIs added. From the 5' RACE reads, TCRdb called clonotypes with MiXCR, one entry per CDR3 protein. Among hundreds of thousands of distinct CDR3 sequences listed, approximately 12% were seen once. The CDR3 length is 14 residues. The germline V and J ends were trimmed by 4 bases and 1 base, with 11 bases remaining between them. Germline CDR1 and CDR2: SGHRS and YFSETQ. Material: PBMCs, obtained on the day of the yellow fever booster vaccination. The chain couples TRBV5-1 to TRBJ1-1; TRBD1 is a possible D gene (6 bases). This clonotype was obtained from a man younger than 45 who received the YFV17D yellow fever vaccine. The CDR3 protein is CASSPIQGNTEAFF. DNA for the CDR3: TGCGCCAGCAGCCCGATACAGGGGAACACTGAAGCTTTCTTT.